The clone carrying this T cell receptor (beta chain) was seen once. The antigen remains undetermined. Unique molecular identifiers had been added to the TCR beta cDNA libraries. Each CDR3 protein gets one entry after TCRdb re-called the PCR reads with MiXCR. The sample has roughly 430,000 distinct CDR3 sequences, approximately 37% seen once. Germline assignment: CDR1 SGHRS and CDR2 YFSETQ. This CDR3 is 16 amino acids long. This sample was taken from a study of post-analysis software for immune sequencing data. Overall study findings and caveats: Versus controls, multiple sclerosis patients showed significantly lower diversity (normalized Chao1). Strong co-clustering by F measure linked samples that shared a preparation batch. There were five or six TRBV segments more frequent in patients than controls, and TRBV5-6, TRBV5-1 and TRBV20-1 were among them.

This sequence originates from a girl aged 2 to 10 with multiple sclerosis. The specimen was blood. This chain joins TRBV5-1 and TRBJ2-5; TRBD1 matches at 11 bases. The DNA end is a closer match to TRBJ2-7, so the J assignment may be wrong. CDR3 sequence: CASSTLRDRGEHEQYF. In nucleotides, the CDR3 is TGCGCCAGCAGCACCCTCCGGGACAGGGGGGAACACGAGCAGTACTTC.